This T cell receptor beta chain was identified during a study of blood T cell repertoires in COVID-19. Study-wide background: COVID-19 samples, acute and convalescent, were from the United States, Italy and Spain. T cells, B-cell-depleted T cells, or PBMCs provided the cDNA or gDNA that served as material.

V was trimmed by 4 bases and J by 2 bases, leaving 22 bases between them. The CDR3 consists of 18 residues. Germline V gene data show CDR1 as MDHEN and CDR2 as SYDVKM. Repertoires were generated with immunoSEQ multiplex PCR, while TCRdb's copy carries only in-frame clones and drops some. The data show tens of thousands of clones, 65% to 80% seen once. Sequencing was carried out using peripheral blood. This chain uses TRBV28 with TRBJ2-3; possible D gene TRBD1, 6 bases. The receptor was isolated from a man between 65 and 79 years old with acute or convalescent COVID-19. CDR3 residues: CASSSPRQVPLLTDTQYF. The CDR3 nucleotides are TGTGCCAGCAGTTCCCCCCGACAGGTTCCTTTACTCACAGATACGCAGTATTTT.